This T cell receptor beta chain comes out of a study of radiation and T cells in renal cell carcinoma. Sequenced by immunoSEQ multiplex PCR; TCRdb stores in-frame clones only, minus some. The data show approximately 63,000 clones, around 78% seen once. Time point reported: baseline pretreatment blood. Regarding treatment: 15 Gy SBRT to primary tumor, nephrectomy 4 weeks later. Blood was sampled at baseline, 2 weeks and 4 weeks after SBRT. Sequencing was performed on blood, taken from a patient whose treatment included radiotherapy and nephrectomy. The receptor was isolated from a man aged 55 to 70 with renal cell carcinoma.

CDR3 region: CASSLGTRAFF. The DNA for the CDR3 is TGTGCCAGTAGTTTAGGGACAAGGGCTTTCTTT. V is TRBV19 and J is TRBJ1-1; possible D gene TRBD1, 6 bases. V was pared by 5 bases and J by 11 bases, with 12 bases between. From germline, CDR1 is LNHDA and CDR2 SQIVND (reference sequence). The CDR3 totals 11 residues.